A single sample gave rise to the 31 T cell receptor beta chains below, sequenced in a study of spatial heterogeneity in lung cancer. Each CDR3 protein is one row after TCRdb ran MiXCR on the 5' RACE reads. The table records over 90,000 distinct CDR3 sequences, roughly 9.5% of them present only once. Noted time point: sample taken at primary tumor resection. Unsorted samples of tumor, nontumor lung or frozen PBMC had their whole RNA sequenced. Sequencing was performed on PBMCs, taken at surgery. Source of these receptors: a male donor with early-stage non-small cell lung cancer.

This clonotype was recorded many times. The chain employs TRBV29-1 and TRBJ2-7; D not resolved. The CDR3 length is 11 residues. V was shortened by 4 bases and J by 0 bases, with 4 bases between the two germline ends. The germline V gene encodes CDR1 SQVTM and CDR2 ANQGSEA. CDR3 nucleotides: TGCAGCGTTGGGAGCTCCTACGAGCAGTACTTC. It codes for CSVGSSYEQYF.

A few counts support this clonotype. V and J are TRBV6-2 or TRBV6-3 and TRBJ2-5; no reliable D call. The CDR3 covers 12 residues. V was cut by 0 bases and J by 7 bases, with 6 bases left in between. From germline, CDR1 is MNHEY and CDR2 SVGEGT. Written as DNA, the CDR3 is TGTGCCAGCAGTTACTCGATAGGGACCCAGTACTTC. As protein: CASSYSIGTQYF.

This clonotype has a handful of counts. This chain links TRBV7-9 with TRBJ2-3, with TRBD2 as a possible D gene (7 bases). Trimming removed 3 bases from V and 4 bases from J, with 14 bases in between. Germline V lookup: CDR1 SEHNR, CDR2 FQNEAQ (reference sequence). The CDR3 runs 15 residues. The CDR3 is CASSLGRGGPDTQYF. CDR3 nucleotide sequence: TGTGCCAGCAGCTTGGGCAGGGGAGGGCCAGATACGCAGTATTTT.

The rearrangement links TRBV2 to TRBJ1-4; unclear D gene. The CDR3 loop spans 18 amino acids. CDR1 SNHLY and CDR2 FYNNEI come from the germline V gene. The V end was cut by 4 bases, the J end by 6 bases, with 24 bases between. The CDR3 coding sequence is TGTGCCAGCAGTGTCCCCCGGGCTGAGAATAATTGGGATGAAAAACTGTTTTTT. This sequence encodes CASSVPRAENNWDEKLFF.

This clonotype was seen ten or more times. V and J are TRBV9 and TRBJ2-1; D remains unclear. Germline CDR1 is SGDLS and CDR2 is YYNGEE. CDR3 length: 15 amino acids. V lost 3 bases and J 4 bases, leaving 14 bases between the germline ends. CDR3 sequence: CASSGGRVEYNEQFF. Here the CDR3 DNA reads TGTGCCAGCAGCGGCGGACGGGTTGAGTACAATGAGCAGTTCTTC.

This chain uses TRBV9 with TRBJ2-3, with TRBD2 matching over 10 bases. The germline CDR1 and CDR2 sequences are SGDLS and YYNGEE. The V segment lost 4 bases and the J segment 0 bases; nucleotides outside the gene matches: 11. The CDR3 runs 18 residues. CDR3 protein: CASSPPSGGPSSTDTQYF. Here the CDR3 DNA reads TGTGCCAGCAGCCCTCCTAGCGGGGGCCCCTCTAGCACAGATACGCAGTATTTT.

This clonotype was seen more than once but under ten times. The genes are TRBV27 and TRBJ1-5; tentative D call: TRBD1 (5 bases). Looked up from germline, CDR1 is MNHEY and CDR2 is SMNVEV (reference sequence). V lost 0 bases and J lost 2, with 8 bases in between. This CDR3 is built from 15 residues. The CDR3 nucleotides read TGTGCCAGCAGTTTATCCAGGGAGGGCAATCAGCCCCAGCATTTT. Translating it yields CASSLSREGNQPQHF.

This clonotype was counted many times. This rearrangement joins TRBV10-1 to TRBJ2-3; 12 nucleotides line up with TRBD2. Germline V CDR1 and CDR2: WNHNN, SYGVQD (reference sequence). This CDR3 is 15 amino acids long. The V segment lost 4 bases and the J segment 6 bases; nucleotides outside the gene matches: 5. The CDR3 DNA is TGCGCCAGCAGTGGGACTAGCGGGATGGCTGATACGCAGTATTTT. Translation gives CASSGTSGMADTQYF.

The rearrangement joins TRBV29-1 to TRBJ1-4; tentative D call: TRBD1 (6 bases). Trimming shortened V by 6 bases and J by 7 bases, and 15 bases separated the two germline ends. The CDR3 spans 13 residues. CDR1 and CDR2 (germline): SQVTM, ANQGSEA. The CDR3, as DNA: TGCAGCGTGGGGGCCTCGGCGGGTGAAAAACTGTTTTTT. The encoded protein is CSVGASAGEKLFF.

The V call is TRBV5-5, the J call TRBJ2-7; 9 bases map to TRBD1. The germline V gene has CDR1 SGHKS and CDR2 YYEKEE (reference sequence). The CDR3 length is 14 residues. The junction had 6 bases not matched to a gene; V was cut back by 0 bases and J by 8 bases. The CDR3 spells CASSLGDRVRQQYF. DNA for the CDR3: TGTGCCAGCAGCTTGGGGGACAGGGTCCGCCAGCAGTACTTC.

The table lists this clonotype with a few counts. The genes are TRBV6-2 or TRBV6-3 and TRBJ2-7; no reliable D call. CDR3 length equals 12 residues. Trimming shortened V by 8 bases and J by 0 bases, and 8 bases separated the two germline ends. Germline V gene lookup returns CDR1 MNHEY and CDR2 SVGEGT. The CDR3 here is CASGHGSYEQYF. For the CDR3, the DNA is TGTGCCAGCGGGCACGGCTCCTACGAGCAGTACTTC.

This clonotype was counted many times. The chain joins TRBV5-1 to TRBJ2-7; a weak D match, TRBD1 (7 bases). The V and J ends lost 4 bases and 2 bases respectively, with 10 bases between them. The CDR3 contains 13 residues. The germline V gene encodes CDR1 SGHRS and CDR2 YFSETQ. CDR3 nucleotide sequence: TGCGCCAGCAGCGCGGGACAGCCCTACGAGCAGTACTTC. This codes for CASSAGQPYEQYF.

This clonotype was detected only a few times. The chain has TRBV20-1 and TRBJ1-5; 7 bases agree with TRBD1. The CDR3 extends over 12 amino acids. After removal of 2 bases from V and 9 bases from J, the junction contained 4 bases not matched to a gene. CDR1 and CDR2 from the germline V gene are DFQATT and SNEGSKA (reference sequence). The CDR3 DNA sequence: TGCAGTGCTAGACCCGCAGGGGGGCCCCAGCATTTT. Translated: CSARPAGGPQHF.

The table lists this clonotype with a few counts. This chain links TRBV3-1 with TRBJ1-4, with a possible D match to TRBD1 (5 bases). Trimming cost V 1 base and J 4 bases, with 7 bases left between them. The CDR3 length is 14 residues. Per germline, CDR1 LGHDT and CDR2 YNNKEL (reference sequence). CDR3 bases: TGTGCCAGCAGCCAAGCAGGGAATAATGAAAAACTGTTTTTT. Its protein product is CASSQAGNNEKLFF.

This clonotype was counted many times. For the CDR3, the DNA is TGTGCCAGCAGCCCAACGACAACGGGGGGAGGGTACGAGCAGTACTTC. It encodes CASSPTTTGGGYEQYF. V is TRBV6-6 and J is TRBJ2-7, with 7 bases lining up with TRBD2. Per the germline V gene, CDR1 is MNHNY and CDR2 is SVGAGI (reference sequence). This CDR3 has 16 residues. The V gene end was trimmed by 6 bases and the J gene end by 4 bases; junction bases not matched to a gene: 15.

This clonotype was counted only a few times. The chain links TRBV6-6 to TRBJ2-3, with D unresolved. The V end lost 2 bases, the J end lost 0 bases, and 9 bases lay between the germline ends. CDR3 size: 15 residues. Germline V gene lookup returns CDR1 MNHNY and CDR2 SVGAGI (reference sequence). Here the CDR3 reads CASSYGELSTDTQYF. In nucleotides, the CDR3 is TGTGCCAGCAGTTACGGGGAACTAAGCACAGATACGCAGTATTTT.

V and J are TRBV5-1 and TRBJ1-1; D is unresolved. The V end lost 0 bases, the J end lost 4 bases, and 10 bases lay between the germline ends. CDR1 and CDR2 from the germline V gene are SGHRS and YFSETQ. The CDR3 has 14 residues. CDR3 sequence reads: CASSLGPGSTEAFF. Written as DNA, the CDR3 is TGCGCCAGCAGCTTGGGGCCAGGTTCCACTGAAGCTTTCTTT.

This clonotype was picked up many times. The chain recombines TRBV28 with TRBJ2-2, with a tentative D call TRBD2 (5 bases). This CDR3 has 14 amino acids. Germline loops: CDR1 MDHEN, CDR2 SYDVKM. Trimming shortened V by 8 bases and J by 5 bases, and 15 bases separated the two germline ends. This chain's CDR3 is CASVTLGGTGELFF. In DNA form, the CDR3 reads TGTGCCAGCGTCACTTTGGGCGGGACCGGGGAGCTGTTTTTT.

This clonotype was detected ten times or more. The J gene is TRBJ2-2, the V gene TRBV29-1, with 7 nucleotides matching TRBD1. The J segment lost 3 bases and the V segment lost 1 base, leaving 11 bases of the junction unmatched. Germline assignment: CDR1 SQVTM and CDR2 ANQGSEA. The CDR3 spans 17 residues. The CDR3 sequence: CSVEAIARGTHTGELFF. The CDR3 region has the DNA TGCAGCGTTGAAGCCATCGCCAGGGGGACCCACACCGGGGAGCTGTTTTTT.

The sample holds many counts of this clonotype. This sequence joins TRBV5-1 and TRBJ2-1; no clear D gene. The ends were cut back, 2 bases at V and 7 bases at J, with 13 bases in the middle. This CDR3 is built from 14 residues. Germline V lookup: CDR1 SGHRS, CDR2 YFSETQ. For the CDR3, the DNA is TGCGCCAGCAGCTTTCCCCAGGCCTTGAATGAGCAGTTCTTC. Translating it yields CASSFPQALNEQFF.

This clonotype showed up just a few times. V gene TRBV2 combines with J gene TRBJ2-7; 7 bases map to TRBD2. Germline V gene data show CDR1 as SNHLY and CDR2 as FYNNEI. Trimming at V came to 2 bases and at J to 4 bases, leaving 2 bases not matched to a gene. CDR3 length: 13 amino acids. DNA for the CDR3: TGTGCCAGCAGTGAACTAGCGGAATACGAGCAGTACTTC. Residues: CASSELAEYEQYF.

This clonotype was counted at least ten times. The rearrangement links TRBV28 to TRBJ2-7; maybe TRBD1 (6 bases). Germline V CDR1 and CDR2: MDHEN, SYDVKM. Trimming cost V 5 bases and J 2 bases, with 10 bases left between them. The CDR3 spans 13 residues. Here the CDR3 reads CASSRTAPYEQYF. The CDR3 region has the DNA TGTGCCAGCAGTCGGACAGCACCCTACGAGCAGTACTTC.

This clonotype was detected ten times or more. The genes are TRBV20-1 and TRBJ2-7; the match to TRBD1 covers 9 bases. CDR3 length equals 13 residues. The V gene end was trimmed by 6 bases and the J gene end by 6 bases; junction bases not matched to a gene: 9. Germline values: CDR1 DFQATT, CDR2 SNEGSKA (reference sequence). As DNA, the CDR3 is TGCAGTGCCCCGGGACAGGGAACGAGCGAGCAGTACTTC. Amino acids: CSAPGQGTSEQYF.

The V gene is TRBV4-3, the J gene TRBJ1-1; D might be TRBD1 (5 bases). Germline loops: CDR1 LGHNA, CDR2 YSLEER. Trimming took off 0 bases at V and 0 bases at J, with 11 bases between the two ends. The CDR3 consists of 16 residues. The CDR3 spells CASSQDLRGLNTEAFF. The CDR3 nucleotides read TGCGCCAGCAGCCAAGATTTAAGGGGCCTGAACACTGAAGCTTTCTTT.

This clonotype was seen a few times. The rearrangement links TRBV20-1 to TRBJ2-1; 9 bases align to TRBD2. Per germline, CDR1 DFQATT and CDR2 SNEGSKA (reference sequence). CDR3 length equals 13 residues. The V and J ends lost 5 bases and 5 bases, in that order; junction bases with no gene match: 4. The DNA for the CDR3 is TGCAGTGCTCCGACTAGCGGCAACAATGAGCAGTTCTTC. Its protein is CSAPTSGNNEQFF.

This clonotype was observed many times. V and J are TRBV20-1 and TRBJ1-1; D possibly corresponds to TRBD1 (5 bases). Germline V CDR1 and CDR2: DFQATT, SNEGSKA (reference sequence). V was cut by 3 bases and J by 2 bases, with 10 bases left in between. This CDR3 is 13 amino acids long. The CDR3 reads CSARVGGNTEAFF. As DNA, the CDR3 is TGCAGTGCTAGGGTCGGGGGAAACACTGAAGCTTTCTTT.

This clonotype showed up just a few times. The chain has TRBV6-5 and TRBJ2-5, with TRBD2 matching over 11 bases. The germline CDR1 and CDR2 sequences are MNHEY and SVGAGI. This CDR3 has 15 amino acids. Trimming took 2 bases from V and 3 from J; bases not matched to a gene: 2. CDR3 DNA sequence: TGTGCCAGCAGTTACGTACTAGCGGGAGAAGAGACCCAGTACTTC. This encodes CASSYVLAGEETQYF.

This clonotype was picked up many times. In nucleotides, the CDR3 is TGTGCCAGCAGTTCGCGACGGAACTATGGCTACACCTTC. It encodes CASSSRRNYGYTF. The chain carries TRBV2 and TRBJ1-2; D is unresolved. Deletions cut 5 bases from V and 2 bases from J, with 9 bases between. The CDR3 runs to 13 residues. CDR1 and CDR2 (germline): SNHLY, FYNNEI.

J is TRBJ2-1 and V is TRBV5-1; 9 bases match TRBD1. Germline assignment: CDR1 SGHRS and CDR2 YFSETQ. V trimming: 0 bases; J trimming: 6 bases; junction bases outside the gene matches: 1. The length of the CDR3 is 14 residues. In DNA, the CDR3 is TGCGCCAGCAGCTTGGGACAGGGGGTCAATGAGCAGTTCTTC. Translation gives CASSLGQGVNEQFF.

This clonotype came up many times. The chain employs TRBV6-2 or TRBV6-3 and TRBJ2-7; no firm D call. The germline gives CDR1 MNHEY, CDR2 SVGEGT. V was clipped by 2 bases and J by 2 bases, with 10 bases between them. There are 14 residues in the CDR3. The CDR3 DNA is TGTGCCAGCAGTTACCTTGGTACCCCCTACGAGCAGTACTTC. As protein: CASSYLGTPYEQYF.

The V and J genes are TRBV20-1 and TRBJ2-3, with 7 bases that match TRBD2. V shed 4 bases and J 4 bases; nucleotides not matched to a gene: 8. CDR1 DFQATT and CDR2 SNEGSKA come from the germline V gene (reference sequence). CDR3 length: 14 amino acids. CDR3 nucleotide sequence: TGCAGTGCTACCCTTTGGGGGGGATCAGATACGCAGTATTTT. As protein: CSATLWGGSDTQYF.